A single sample is the source of the 14 T cell receptor beta chains below, sequenced in a study of tumor and adjacent non-tumor tissue in lung cancer. The template was RNA from unsorted bulk tissue. Distant lung tissue was collected more than 3 cm away from the tumor edge. The library came from three nested PCR rounds adapted from ARM-PCR protocols. One entry per CDR3 protein results from TCRdb running MiXCR on the multiplex PCR reads. The profile shows tens of thousands of distinct CDR3 sequences, about 61% of them singletons. The sequenced sample consisted of distant non-tumor lung tissue. The receptors shown here come from a man between 65 and 80 years old with non-small cell lung cancer.

Remarks on this clonotype: A read error may be the cause here, since a much bigger clone is one base away. The chain recombines TRBV6-5 with TRBJ2-2, with D hard to call. Germline CDR1 reads MNHEY; CDR2 reads SVGAGI. The CDR3 sequence is 15 residues long. V lost 7 bases, J lost 0 bases, and 12 bases lay in between. The CDR3 bases are TGTGCCAGCACCCTCAGCAACACGAACACCGGGGAGCTGTTTTTT. Translating gives CASTLSNTNTGELFF.

In regard to this clonotype: The conserved final phenylalanine or tryptophan is absent from the CDR3, which likely points to a read error. The chain is built from TRBV4-2 and TRBJ2-3; weak D call: TRBD2 (6 bases). This CDR3 region has 16 residues. Germline CDR1 and CDR2: LGHNA and YNFKEQ. Here the CDR3 DNA reads TGTGCCAGCAACCAAGAGACTAGGCCTCGCACAGATACGCAGTATTAT. Its protein product is CASNQETRPRTDTQYY.

This clonotype was counted a few times. The junction and the germline gene differ at one end; a read error may be behind it. The chain couples TRBV7-3 to TRBJ2-6, with 7 bases fitting TRBD1. This CDR3 has 13 residues. Germline V gives CDR1 SGHTA, CDR2 FQGTGA. This CDR3 reads CDSSQNDRDVLTF. CDR3 bases: TGTGACAGCAGCCAGAATGACAGGGACGTCCTGACTTTC.

This clonotype was found a few times. The V call is TRBV7-9, the J call TRBJ2-3, with a weak D call TRBD1 (6 bases). The CDR3 contains 15 residues. CDR1 and CDR2 from the germline V gene are SEHNR and FQNEAQ (reference sequence). V was cut by 5 bases and J by 3 bases, with 15 bases left in between. The CDR3: CASSQQGPRTDTQYF. The CDR3, as DNA: TGTGCCAGCAGCCAACAGGGTCCCCGGACAGATACGCAGTATTTT.

This clonotype appeared many times. The rearrangement links TRBV5-1 to TRBJ1-1, with D possibly matching TRBD1 (6 bases). Germline V CDR1 and CDR2: SGHRS, YFSETQ. This CDR3 spans 15 amino acids. Trimming removed 0 bases at V and 8 bases at J, with 17 bases between. The CDR3 loop is CASSLARAGAIEAFF. The CDR3, as DNA: TGCGCCAGCAGCTTGGCCAGGGCAGGGGCTATAGAAGCTTTCTTT.

A remark on this clonotype: A read error may explain this, as a much larger clone is one base away. The CDR3 region has the DNA TGTGCCAGCAGCCAAGTGGCAGACTACGAGCAGTACTTC. Its protein product is CASSQVADYEQYF. The rearrangement uses TRBV14 and TRBJ2-7; no reliable D call. The ends were cut back, 1 base at V and 3 bases at J, with 7 bases in the middle. Germline V gives CDR1 SGHDN, CDR2 FVKESK. This CDR3 has 13 amino acids.

CDR3 protein: CASSRVPSGTSSYEQYF. CDR3 in DNA: TGCGCCAGCAGCCGAGTACCGAGCGGTACGAGTTCCTACGAGCAGTACTTC. The J gene is TRBJ2-7, the V gene TRBV4-1; D may be TRBD2 (5 bases). The V gene's germline CDR1 is MGHRA and CDR2 YSYEKL. The CDR3 contains 17 residues. V dropped 4 bases and J dropped 1 base, with 20 bases sitting between them.

The rearrangement joins TRBV21-1 to TRBJ2-6; no check of the table's D call, TRBD1, against the DNA was made. TRBV21-1 is an annotated pseudogene. There are 19 residues in the CDR3. The CDR3 DNA reads as TGTGCCAGCAGCAAATCATACCGGGACAGGGTATCTAGGGCCAACGTCCTGACTTTC. Residues: CASSKSYRDRVSRANVLTF.

In the case of this clonotype: The germline gene is not matched at one end of the junction; a read error may be the cause. The chain has TRBV4-1 and TRBJ1-2, with 7 bases lining up with TRBD1. The germline V gene encodes CDR1 MGHRA and CDR2 YSYEKL. The CDR3 is 14 residues long. The CDR3 DNA follows: TGCGCCAGGAGCACAGGGGATTCTAACTATGGCTACATCTTC. Translating gives CARSTGDSNYGYIF.

This clonotype appeared many times. The chain joins TRBV12-3 or TRBV12-4 to TRBJ1-3, with D hard to call. The CDR3 is made up of 13 amino acids. V was clipped by 6 bases and J by 4 bases, with 10 bases between them. The CDR3 here is CASSAIWGNTIYF. The CDR3 region has the DNA TGTGCCAGCAGCGCCATCTGGGGAAACACCATATATTTT.

On this clonotype itself: The junction shows a germline mismatch at one end, possibly a read error. The chain employs TRBV6-5 and TRBJ1-1, with D uncertain. Looked up from germline, CDR1 is MNHEY and CDR2 is SVGAGI. The CDR3 totals 14 residues. The CDR3 DNA sequence: TGTACCAGCAGTTTAAGGATAGGGTTTACTGAAGCTTTCTTT. It translates to CTSSLRIGFTEAFF.

This clonotype was seen once. The gene calls are TRBV11-2 and TRBJ2-3; D gene ambiguous. CDR3 size: 14 residues. From germline, CDR1 is SGHAT and CDR2 FQNNGV. V lost 8 bases and J 6 bases, leaving 18 bases between the germline ends. The CDR3 loop is CASDFAGDWDTQYF. CDR3 DNA: TGTGCCAGCGACTTCGCTGGGGATTGGGATACGCAGTATTTT.

This clonotype was seen ten or more times. The chain combines TRBV6-5 with TRBJ2-2, with D possibly matching TRBD2 (6 bases). V lost 9 bases, J lost 9 bases, and 23 bases lay in between. The CDR3 has 15 amino acids. CDR1 is MNHEY and CDR2 is SVGAGI in the germline V gene. The CDR3 nucleotides are TGTGCCAGTTCAGCTTATGGCGGGACGACCTGGGAGCTGTTTTTT. Amino acid sequence: CASSAYGGTTWELFF.

A word on this clonotype: One junction end disagrees with the germline gene, perhaps due to a read error. This chain joins TRBV11-3 and TRBJ2-2; 8 bases line up with TRBD1. This CDR3 spans 14 amino acids. Per the germline V gene, CDR1 is SGHNT and CDR2 is YENEEA. CDR3 region: CTSTGGSSDGELFF. The CDR3 DNA reads as TGTACCAGCACAGGGGGTTCTAGTGACGGGGAGCTGTTTTTT. Complete variable domain (other parts from reference TRBV11-3 and TRBJ2-2): EAGVVQSPRYKIIEKKQPVAFWCNPISGHNTLYWYLQNLGQGPELLIRYENEEAVDDSQLPKDRFSAERLKGVDSTLKIQPAELGDSAVYLCTSTGGSSDGELFFGEGSRLTVL.